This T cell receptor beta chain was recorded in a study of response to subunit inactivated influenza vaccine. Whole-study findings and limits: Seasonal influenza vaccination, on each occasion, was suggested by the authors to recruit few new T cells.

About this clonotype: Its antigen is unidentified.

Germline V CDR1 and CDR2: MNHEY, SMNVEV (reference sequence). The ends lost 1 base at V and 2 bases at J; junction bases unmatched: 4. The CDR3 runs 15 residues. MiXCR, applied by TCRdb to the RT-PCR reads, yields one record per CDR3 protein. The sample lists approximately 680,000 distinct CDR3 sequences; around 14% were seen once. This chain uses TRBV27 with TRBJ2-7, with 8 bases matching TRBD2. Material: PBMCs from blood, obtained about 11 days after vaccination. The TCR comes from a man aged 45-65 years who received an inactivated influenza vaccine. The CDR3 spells CASSLWSGGPYEQYF. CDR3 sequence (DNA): TGTGCCAGCAGTTTATGGTCGGGAGGGCCCTACGAGCAGTACTTC.